This TCR beta chain was identified in a study of T cell repertoires in cytomegalovirus infection. Overall study: Public TCR beta signatures marked donors with CMV infection and the matching HLA. Study observations and caveats: Across the ex vivo response, the dominant clonotypes were HLA-C-restricted CMV-specific TCR beta clonotypes. Accumulated public TCR beta family frequency recognized individuals carrying CMV together with the relevant HLA.

This clonotype occurred a few times. Its antigen is still unknown. MiXCR, applied by TCRdb to the reads, yields one record per CDR3 protein. The data show hundreds of thousands of distinct CDR3 sequences, more than 8% seen once. The clonotype was recovered from a human donor in good health (CMV status not recorded). Some clones in this sample may be carry-over from other donors' samples. The sample taken for sequencing was PBMCs.

The CDR3 nucleotides are TGTGCCACCAGCTCTCAGACAGGGGATTCACCCCTCCACTTT. This codes for CATSSQTGDSPLHF. The chain couples TRBV15 to TRBJ1-6; 8 nucleotides agree with TRBD1. J gave up 8 bases and V 5 bases, and 5 bases lay outside the gene matches. Germline CDR1 reads LNHNV; CDR2 reads YYDKDF (reference sequence). The length of the CDR3 is 14 residues.